Below are 11 T cell receptor beta chains sequenced from a single sample in a study of blood T cell repertoires in COVID-19 (dated by TCRdb to 2018 to 2021). Library generation was performed with the immunoSEQ multiplex PCR assay. This immuneACCESS table, as held by TCRdb, lists in-frame sequences with V and J called but not all clones. Of the missing ones, under half trace to an unresolved V gene in checked studies; the others have no known cause. This sample is represented by 250,000 or so clones; about 79% of them were singletons. Approximately 2.4% of the sample comes from the top ten. Sequencing input: peripheral blood. Receptor source: a man aged 35-49 years who had recovered from COVID-19.

This clone has just one count. The chain links TRBV4-3 to TRBJ2-1; D is ambiguous. Between the trimmed V and J ends, which lost 0 bases and 6 bases, there was a span of 9 bases. The CDR3 loop spans 14 amino acids. The germline CDR1 and CDR2 sequences are LGHNA and YSLEER. CDR3 nucleotides: TGCGCCAGCAGCCAAGAGGTTAGTCTCAATGAGCAGTTCTTC. Amino acids: CASSQEVSLNEQFF.

The J gene is TRBJ2-7, the V gene TRBV30; tentative D call: TRBD2 (5 bases). This CDR3 is built from 14 residues. V was trimmed by 5 bases and J by 1 base, leaving 15 bases between them. In germline, CDR1 is GTSNPN, CDR2 SVGIG (reference sequence). CDR3 sequence (DNA): TGTGCCTGGTTAGAAAAGCGGCAGTCCTACGAGCAGTACTTC. Translating it yields CAWLEKRQSYEQYF.

This chain uses TRBV7-9 with TRBJ1-4, with 10 bases fitting TRBD1. In germline, CDR1 is SEHNR, CDR2 FQNEAQ (reference sequence). J lost 7 bases, V lost 5 bases, and 4 bases had no gene match. This CDR3 is built from 14 residues. CDR3: CASSHWDRGEKLFF. The CDR3 DNA follows: TGTGCCAGCAGCCACTGGGACAGGGGTGAAAAACTGTTTTTT. Supplemented by reference TRBV7-9 and TRBJ1-4, the full variable domain reads DTGVSQNPRHKITKRGQNVTFRCDPISEHNRLYWYRQTLGQGPEFLTYFQNEAQLEKSRLLSDRFSAERPKGSFSTLEIQRTEQGDSAMYLCASSHWDRGEKLFFGSGTQLSVL.

The rearrangement uses TRBV5-1 and TRBJ1-1, with D perhaps matching TRBD1 (6 bases). This CDR3 contains 13 residues. Germline V lookup: CDR1 SGHRS, CDR2 YFSETQ. V shed 5 bases and J shed 1 base, with 9 bases lying between them. CDR3 sequence (DNA): TGCGCCAGCAGGGCGGACAGGAACACTGAAGCTTTCTTT. Its protein is CASRADRNTEAFF.

The chain has TRBV9 and TRBJ1-1; D perhaps matches TRBD1 (6 bases). The V and J ends lost 1 base and 6 bases respectively, with 10 bases between them. The CDR3 runs to 13 residues. Looked up from germline, CDR1 is SGDLS and CDR2 is YYNGEE. The CDR3 spells CASSVSDRPEAFF. The CDR3 DNA reads as TGTGCCAGCAGCGTATCCGACAGGCCTGAAGCTTTCTTT.

In its sample, this clone was seen a few times. This rearrangement joins TRBV2 to TRBJ2-7; D remains unclear. Germline values: CDR1 SNHLY, CDR2 FYNNEI. Trimming took off 5 bases at V and 1 base at J, with 12 bases between the two ends. The CDR3 loop spans 14 amino acids. CDR3 amino acids: CASSTSQYSYEQYF. DNA of the CDR3: TGTGCCAGCAGTACCTCACAGTATTCCTACGAGCAGTACTTC.

The rearrangement links TRBV24-1 to TRBJ2-1, with 13 bases fitting TRBD2. Germline lookup yields CDR1 KGHDR and CDR2 SFDVKD. There are 16 residues in the CDR3. The V gene end was trimmed by 3 bases and the J gene end by 8 bases; junction bases not matched to a gene: 6. CDR3 region: CATSDQLAGGPDEQFF. The DNA for the CDR3 is TGTGCCACCAGTGATCAACTAGCGGGAGGGCCTGATGAGCAGTTCTTC.

V is TRBV7-9 and J is TRBJ1-1; no clear D. Germline values: CDR1 SEHNR, CDR2 FQNEAQ (reference sequence). This CDR3 region has 14 residues. V gave up 4 bases and J gave up 0 bases, with 9 bases separating them. The CDR3 here is CASSSYDLNTEAFF. CDR3 bases: TGTGCCAGCAGCTCCTACGATTTGAACACTGAAGCTTTCTTT.

V gene TRBV2 combines with J gene TRBJ1-5; TRBD1 matches 7 bases. Germline V gene sequence: CDR1 SNHLY, CDR2 FYNNEI. V lost 6 bases to trimming and J lost 7 bases; unmatched junction nucleotides: 9. The CDR3 extends over 14 amino acids. The CDR3 nucleotides are TGTGCCAGCAGCAGGGACAGCGGAGGCCAGCCCCAGCATTTT. Its translation: CASSRDSGGQPQHF. The whole variable domain, remainder taken from reference TRBV2 and TRBJ1-5, is EPEVTQTPSHQVTQMGQEVILRCVPISNHLYFYWYRQILGQKVEFLVSFYNNEISEKSEIFDDQFSVERPDGSNFTLKIRSTKLEDSAMYFCASSRDSGGQPQHFGDGTRLSIL.

The chain combines TRBV6-2 or TRBV6-3 with TRBJ1-5; perhaps TRBD1 as D (6 bases). Germline assignment: CDR1 MNHEY and CDR2 SVGEGT. The CDR3 runs 16 residues. V was clipped by 2 bases and J by 3 bases, with 14 bases between them. CDR3 sequence reads: CASSYETGSLNQPQHF. In DNA, the CDR3 is TGTGCCAGCAGTTACGAGACAGGAAGCCTCAATCAGCCCCAGCATTTT.

The rearrangement links TRBV7-9 to TRBJ2-7; D remains unclear. CDR1 SEHNR and CDR2 FQNEAQ come from the germline V gene (reference sequence). The CDR3 loop spans 14 amino acids. Between the trimmed V and J ends, which lost 3 bases and 2 bases, there was a span of 11 bases. CDR3 in amino acids: CASSFFQSPYEQYF. Here the CDR3 DNA reads TGTGCCAGCAGCTTCTTCCAGTCCCCCTACGAGCAGTACTTC.